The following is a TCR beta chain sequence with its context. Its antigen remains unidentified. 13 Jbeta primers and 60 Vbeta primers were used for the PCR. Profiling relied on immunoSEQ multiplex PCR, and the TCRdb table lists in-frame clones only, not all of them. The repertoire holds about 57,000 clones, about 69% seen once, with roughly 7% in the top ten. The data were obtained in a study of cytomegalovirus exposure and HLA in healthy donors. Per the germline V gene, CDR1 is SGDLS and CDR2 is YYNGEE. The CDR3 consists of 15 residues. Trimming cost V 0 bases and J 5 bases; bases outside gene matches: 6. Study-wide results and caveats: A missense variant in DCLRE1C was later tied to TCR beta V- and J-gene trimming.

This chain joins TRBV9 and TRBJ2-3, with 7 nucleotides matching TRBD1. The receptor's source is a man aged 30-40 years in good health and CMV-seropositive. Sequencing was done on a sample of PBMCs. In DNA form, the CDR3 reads TGTGCCAGCAGCGTAGTAGGGGGCCTCCGAGATACGCAGTATTTT. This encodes CASSVVGGLRDTQYF. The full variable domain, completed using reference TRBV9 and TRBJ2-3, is DSGVTQTPKHLITATGQRVTLRCSPRSGDLSVYWYQQSLDQGLQFLIQYYNGEERAKGNILERFSAQQFPDLHSELNLSSLELGDSALYFCASSVVGGLRDTQYFGPGTRLTVL.